Described below is a single T cell receptor (beta chain) sequence and its context. Here immunoSEQ multiplex PCR was the method, and the copy in TCRdb shows in-frame clones only, minus some. This sample has 30,000 to 35,000 clones, with about 81% found just once. This sample is part of a study of pediatric ulcerative colitis. The CDR3 runs 15 residues. Germline CDR1 and CDR2: MNHEY and SVGAGI. With V trimmed by 8 bases and J by 5 bases, 11 bases remained unmatched. During colonoscopy, one to two rectal pinch biopsies were collected. The receptor was isolated from a boy under 18 with mild ulcerative colitis. V gene TRBV6-5 combines with J gene TRBJ2-1, with 8 bases that match TRBD2. Sequenced input: gut tissue. This chain's CDR3 is CASRPTGGNNNEQFF. The CDR3 DNA sequence: TGTGCCAGCCGCCCAACGGGGGGGAATAACAATGAGCAGTTCTTC.